These 23 T cell receptor beta chains were sequenced from one sample in a study of T cell responses to AZD1222 COVID-19 vaccine (dated by TCRdb to the early 2020s). Library prep was done by the immunoSEQ multiplex PCR assay. The clones in this table, taken by TCRdb from immuneACCESS, are in-frame only. Not every clone is retained; where verified, under half of the shortfall comes from an unresolved V gene, and the cause of the rest is unknown. The sample records 150,000 to 200,000 clones, approximately 92% of which are singletons. About 10% of the sample is taken by the ten largest. Interpreted using the paper, the time point label stands for: baseline before first vaccination. Sequenced here: peripheral blood, sampled on day 0 of AZD1222 vaccination. The receptors were gathered from an adult in good health.

This clone was seen just once. The V and J genes are TRBV27 and TRBJ2-7; possible D gene TRBD1, 5 bases. Trimming pared 2 bases from V and 2 bases from J, leaving 10 bases between. This CDR3 is 14 amino acids long. CDR1 and CDR2 (germline): MNHEY, SMNVEV (reference sequence). The CDR3 loop is CASSLRGQAYEQYF. The CDR3 DNA reads as TGTGCCAGCAGTTTAAGGGGTCAGGCCTACGAGCAGTACTTC.

The J gene is TRBJ1-1, the V gene TRBV6-5; D is perhaps TRBD1 (5 bases). The CDR3 length is 13 residues. Germline V lookup: CDR1 MNHEY, CDR2 SVGAGI. Trimming took off 10 bases at V and 0 bases at J, with 12 bases between the two ends. The CDR3 loop is CATPGLMNTEAFF. The CDR3 DNA reads as TGTGCCACCCCGGGGCTGATGAACACTGAAGCTTTCTTT.

This clone was counted between two and nine times. The CDR3 spells CASSFLGALNTEAFF. In nucleotides, the CDR3 is TGTGCCAGCAGCTTTTTGGGGGCCCTGAACACTGAAGCTTTCTTT. The chain carries TRBV5-4 and TRBJ1-1; D may be TRBD1 (6 bases). Trimming left V 2 bases short and J 0 bases short, with 11 bases between. This CDR3 is 15 amino acids long. Germline-derived CDR1 and CDR2 are SGHNT and YYREEE (reference sequence).

The chain uses TRBV6-5 and TRBJ2-7; weak D call: TRBD1 (5 bases). V was trimmed by 7 bases and J by 4 bases, leaving 14 bases between them. The CDR3 runs 13 residues. Germline V gene data show CDR1 as MNHEY and CDR2 as SVGAGI. CDR3 DNA: TGTGCCAGCACCCCTAGGGGAACTTACGAGCAGTACGTC. This encodes CASTPRGTYEQYV.

The V call is TRBV11-3, the J call TRBJ2-1; a possible D gene is TRBD2 (7 bases). The CDR3 runs 13 residues. The germline CDR1 and CDR2 sequences are SGHNT and YENEEA. V was trimmed by 1 base and J by 8 bases, leaving 9 bases between them. CDR3 region: CASSLGGGDEQFF. The CDR3 coding sequence is TGTGCCAGCAGCTTAGGAGGGGGGGATGAGCAGTTCTTC.

The V and J genes are TRBV27 and TRBJ1-2; 8 bases fit TRBD1. With 1 base clipped from V and 5 bases from J, the junction kept 9 bases outside the gene matches. This CDR3 spans 16 amino acids. From germline, CDR1 is MNHEY and CDR2 SMNVEV (reference sequence). CDR3 DNA sequence: TGTGCCAGCAGTTTATTAGTCCAGGGGGCAAAGTATGGCTACACCTTC. It yields the protein CASSLLVQGAKYGYTF.

V is TRBV30 and J is TRBJ1-2; no clear D gene. From germline, CDR1 is GTSNPN and CDR2 SVGIG (reference sequence). This CDR3 has 13 amino acids. V was trimmed by 0 bases and J by 4 bases, leaving 9 bases between them. The CDR3, as DNA: TGTGCCTGGAGTGTTCGCCTGGCCTATGGCTACACCTTC. Translated: CAWSVRLAYGYTF.

The chain carries TRBV28 and TRBJ2-5, with D tentatively TRBD1 (5 bases). This CDR3 has 15 amino acids. Between the trimmed V and J ends, which lost 8 bases and 1 base, there was a span of 17 bases. The germline CDR1 and CDR2 sequences are MDHEN and SYDVKM. The CDR3 loop reads CASAPWGSPQETQYF. CDR3 nucleotide sequence: TGTGCCAGCGCTCCCTGGGGCAGTCCCCAAGAGACCCAGTACTTC. Full variable domain (remainder filled in from reference TRBV28 and TRBJ2-5): DVKVTQSSRYLVKRTGEKVFLECVQDMDHENMFWYRQDPGLGLRLIYFSYDVKMKEKGDIPEGYSVSREKKERFSLILESASTNQTSMYLCASAPWGSPQETQYFGPGTRLLVL.

V is TRBV5-1 and J is TRBJ1-1, with 8 bases that match TRBD1. Germline loops: CDR1 SGHRS, CDR2 YFSETQ. V lost 3 bases to trimming and J lost 1 base; unmatched junction nucleotides: 5. The CDR3 has 15 residues. CDR3 sequence (DNA): TGCGCCAGCAGCTCGACAGGGGAAAGGAACACTGAAGCTTTCTTT. It specifies CASSSTGERNTEAFF. Supplemented by reference TRBV5-1 and TRBJ1-1, the full variable domain reads KAGVTQTPRYLIKTRGQQVTLSCSPISGHRSVSWYQQTPGQGLQFLFEYFSETQRNKGNFPGRFSGRQFSNSRSEMNVSTLELGDSALYLCASSSTGERNTEAFFGQGTRLTVV.

V is TRBV10-3 and J is TRBJ1-2; D may be TRBD1 (6 bases). Germline values: CDR1 ENHRY, CDR2 SYGVKD. This CDR3 spans 14 amino acids. Trimming left V 0 bases short and J 4 bases short, with 9 bases between. The CDR3 loop is CAISESGQVYGYTF. For the CDR3, the DNA is TGTGCCATCAGTGAGTCGGGACAAGTCTATGGCTACACCTTC.

The chain joins TRBV5-1 to TRBJ2-2; 9 positions agree with TRBD2. The CDR3 consists of 19 residues. Germline lookup yields CDR1 SGHRS and CDR2 YFSETQ. J was trimmed by 6 bases and V by 4 bases; bases with no gene match: 19. The CDR3 reads CASSLSGVAGGASPGELFF. Here the CDR3 DNA reads TGCGCCAGCAGCCTGAGTGGAGTCGCGGGGGGGGCCAGTCCCGGGGAGCTGTTTTTT.

This chain uses TRBV6-5 with TRBJ2-7; 8 bases are a match to TRBD1. With V trimmed by 6 bases and J by 2 bases, 6 bases remained unmatched. Germline V gives CDR1 MNHEY, CDR2 SVGAGI. The CDR3 has 14 residues. This CDR3 reads CASRSGQGAYEQYV. CDR3 DNA sequence: TGTGCCAGCAGAAGCGGACAGGGAGCCTACGAGCAGTACGTC.

The V gene is TRBV7-8, the J gene TRBJ1-1, with D possibly being TRBD1 (5 bases). This CDR3 comprises 14 residues. CDR1 is SGHVS and CDR2 is FQNEAQ in the germline V gene. With 5 bases removed from V and 4 bases from J, the gap between germline ends came to 14 bases. CDR3 DNA: TGTGCCAGCAGCCTAAACCGACAGAGCACTGAAGCTTTCTTT. It specifies CASSLNRQSTEAFF.

V is TRBV28 and J is TRBJ1-2, with TRBD1 matching over 9 bases. The V gene end was trimmed by 4 bases and the J gene end by 8 bases; junction bases not matched to a gene: 11. Germline loops: CDR1 MDHEN, CDR2 SYDVKM. This CDR3 comprises 15 residues. The DNA of the CDR3 is TGTGCCAGCAGTTCGCCGGGACAGGGAGGTCGCGGCTACACCTTC. This sequence encodes CASSSPGQGGRGYTF.

The rearrangement links TRBV6-7 to TRBJ2-1; D gene uncertain. TRBV6-7 is recorded as an ORF, its role being uncertain. The CDR3 runs 15 residues. Trimming removed 0 bases from V and 1 base from J, with 7 bases in between. The CDR3 loop is CASSYSTQSYNEQFF. CDR3 nucleotide sequence: TGTGCCAGCAGTTACTCGACACAATCCTACAATGAGCAGTTCTTC.

The chain recombines TRBV18 with TRBJ1-2; D ambiguous. This CDR3 comprises 14 residues. Germline-derived CDR1 and CDR2 are KGHSH and LQKENI. Trimming cost V 1 base and J 9 bases, with 15 bases left between them. Written as DNA, the CDR3 is TGTGCCAGCTCACCACAAAGCCCCGGTGGGAGCTACACCTTC. It yields the protein CASSPQSPGGSYTF.

The CDR3 loop is CATSDPLGATYNEQFF. CDR3 nucleotides: TGTGCCACCAGTGATCCGTTGGGGGCTACCTACAATGAGCAGTTCTTC. This sequence joins TRBV24-1 and TRBJ2-1; D possibly corresponds to TRBD1 (6 bases). This CDR3 contains 16 residues. Germline CDR1 reads KGHDR; CDR2 reads SFDVKD. The V and J ends lost 3 bases and 2 bases respectively, with 13 bases between them.

CDR3 sequence (DNA): TGCAGCGTAGATCCTAGCTCCTACAATGAGCAGTTCTTC. Its translation: CSVDPSSYNEQFF. This chain links TRBV29-1 with TRBJ2-1; D call uncertain. V was shortened by 6 bases and J by 0 bases, with 9 bases between the two germline ends. Germline V gives CDR1 SQVTM, CDR2 ANQGSEA. The CDR3 runs 13 residues.

This chain links TRBV6-1 with TRBJ2-7, with D possibly TRBD1 on 6 matching bases. V lost 1 base and J lost 4, with 17 bases in between. Per the germline V gene, CDR1 is MNHNS and CDR2 is SASEGT. This CDR3 region has 16 residues. The CDR3 loop is CASSEVWGPPEYEQYV. The CDR3 DNA is TGTGCCAGCAGTGAAGTTTGGGGGCCACCGGAATACGAGCAGTACGTC.

The CDR3: CASGSGQGLNTEAFF. CDR3 bases: TGTGCTAGTGGTTCGGGACAGGGATTGAACACTGAAGCTTTCTTT. The chain employs TRBV12-5 and TRBJ1-1; 9 bases are shared with TRBD1. The ends lost 4 bases at V and 0 bases at J; junction bases unmatched: 3. Per germline, CDR1 LGHNT and CDR2 FRNRAP. The CDR3 sequence is 15 residues long.

This chain uses TRBV24-1 with TRBJ2-5; possible D gene TRBD1, 6 bases. The CDR3 consists of 13 residues. The V and J ends lost 5 bases and 5 bases respectively, with 11 bases between them. Germline values: CDR1 KGHDR, CDR2 SFDVKD. CDR3: CATSGAGEETQYF. The CDR3 coding sequence is TGTGCCACCAGTGGGGCAGGGGAGGAGACCCAGTACTTC.

The V and J genes are TRBV24-1 and TRBJ1-5; D call uncertain. From germline, CDR1 is KGHDR and CDR2 SFDVKD. The CDR3 contains 18 residues. Trimming cost V 2 bases and J 0 bases, with 16 bases left between them. The DNA for the CDR3 is TGTGCCACCAGTGATTCGGTCGGGCACCCGTATAGCAATCAGCCCCAGCATTTT. Its translation: CATSDSVGHPYSNQPQHF.

The chain joins TRBV24-1 to TRBJ2-3; the D gene is possibly TRBD1 (5 bases). CDR1 KGHDR and CDR2 SFDVKD come from the germline V gene. Trimming stripped 1 base from V and 4 bases from J, with 11 bases between. The CDR3 length is 15 residues. Written as DNA, the CDR3 is TGTGCCACCAGTGATTTTACAGGCTCGGCAGATACGCAGTATTTT. It translates to CATSDFTGSADTQYF.